These 31 T cell receptor beta chains were all obtained from the same sample, sequenced in a study of multiple sclerosis patients with progressive multifocal leukoencephalopathy. The time point: before natalizumab initiation. The repertoire was sequenced with immunoSEQ multiplex PCR; TCRdb's copy has only in-frame clones and lacks some. The sample records under 40,000 clones, around 91% being singletons. Specimen: PBMCs. The receptors were sampled from a human donor with multiple sclerosis.

This chain connects TRBV6-5 to TRBJ2-3; D perhaps matches TRBD1 (6 bases). The CDR3 runs 13 residues. Trimming left V 2 bases short and J 4 bases short, with 7 bases between. The germline CDR1 and CDR2 sequences are MNHEY and SVGAGI. The CDR3 here is CASSYQGPDTQYF. CDR3 bases: TGTGCCAGCAGTTACCAGGGGCCAGATACGCAGTATTTT.

The CDR3 sequence is CASSELGQALETQYF. DNA for the CDR3: TGTGCCAGCAGTGAATTGGGACAGGCATTAGAGACCCAGTACTTC. The chain carries TRBV25-1 and TRBJ2-5, with 8 bases matching TRBD1. Per germline, CDR1 MGHDK and CDR2 SYGVNS. The CDR3 has 15 residues. J lost 4 bases, V lost 1 base, and 5 bases had no gene match.

A single count supports this clone. V is TRBV10-3 and J is TRBJ2-1, with TRBD2 identical over 11 bases. The V and J ends lost 0 bases and 6 bases, in that order; junction bases with no gene match: 4. The length of the CDR3 is 16 residues. CDR1 is ENHRY and CDR2 is SYGVKD in the germline V gene. DNA for the CDR3: TGTGCCATCAGTGAGTCTGGGACTAGCGGCCCCAATGAGCAGTTCTTC. As protein: CAISESGTSGPNEQFF.

The V call is TRBV7-2, the J call TRBJ1-1; D gene uncertain. Germline-derived CDR1 and CDR2 are SGHTA and FQGNSA. The CDR3 loop spans 13 amino acids. Trimming removed 5 bases from V and 2 bases from J, with 9 bases in between. The CDR3 DNA sequence: TGTGCCAGCAGCCCGGGGATCAACACTGAAGCTTTCTTT. Residues: CASSPGINTEAFF.

This chain uses TRBV28 with TRBJ1-2, with a possible D match to TRBD1 (5 bases). Looked up from germline, CDR1 is MDHEN and CDR2 is SYDVKM. This CDR3 has 16 residues. The V gene lost 10 bases and the J gene lost 0 bases, with 21 bases spanning the gap. The CDR3 loop reads CATRENGAATNYGYTF. CDR3 in DNA: TGTGCCACCCGGGAGAATGGGGCAGCAACTAACTATGGCTACACCTTC.

This clone was observed a single time. This chain connects TRBV7-9 to TRBJ2-1; D is uncertain. The V end was cut by 5 bases, the J end by 7 bases, with 21 bases between. CDR1 SEHNR and CDR2 FQNEAQ come from the germline V gene (reference sequence). The CDR3 sequence is 16 residues long. CDR3 in DNA: TGTGCCAGCAGCCTAGTTGGCGGCGGCGGTGGGAATGAGCAGTTCTTC. Protein: CASSLVGGGGGNEQFF.

The V and J genes are TRBV7-3 and TRBJ1-1; D is uncertain. V was trimmed by 6 bases and J by 7 bases, leaving 15 bases between them. There are 13 residues in the CDR3. Germline CDR1 is SGHTA and CDR2 is FQGTGA. The DNA of the CDR3 is TGTGCCAGCAGTTATTTCGAGAGAGGTGAAGCTTTCTTT. It is translated as CASSYFERGEAFF. The full variable domain, with the rest looked up from reference TRBV7-3 and TRBJ1-1, is GAGVSQTPSNKVTEKGKYVELRCDPISGHTALYWYRQSLGQGPEFLIYFQGTGAADDSGLPNDRFFAVRPEGSVSTLKIQRTERGDSAVYLCASSYFERGEAFFGQGTRLTVV.

The chain uses TRBV19 and TRBJ1-5; D remains ambiguous. The CDR3 spans 14 residues. The V gene's germline CDR1 is LNHDA and CDR2 SQIVND (reference sequence). Trimming pared 0 bases from V and 4 bases from J, leaving 7 bases between. CDR3 region: CASSIEMGNQPQHF. The CDR3 DNA follows: TGTGCCAGTAGTATAGAGATGGGGAATCAGCCCCAGCATTTT.

This clone was picked up one time. CDR3: CASSQPPYEQYF. In DNA, the CDR3 is TGCGCCAGCAGCCAGCCCCCTTACGAGCAGTACTTC. The gene calls are TRBV4-1 and TRBJ2-7; D is uncertain. Germline-derived CDR1 and CDR2 are MGHRA and YSYEKL. The CDR3 extends over 12 amino acids. V lost 3 bases, J lost 4 bases, and 7 bases lay in between.

In DNA form, the CDR3 reads TGTGCCAGCCGTAACTTCGGGGGCGGGAGTACCCTCAATGAGCAGTTCTTC. Amino acid sequence: CASRNFGGGSTLNEQFF. V gene TRBV27 combines with J gene TRBJ2-1; possible D gene TRBD2, 7 bases. Trimming took 8 bases from V and 6 from J, leaving 26 bases between them. Germline V gene sequence: CDR1 MNHEY, CDR2 SMNVEV (reference sequence). The CDR3 is 17 amino acids.

The gene calls are TRBV29-1 and TRBJ2-7; TRBD2 agrees at 9 bases. CDR3 length: 18 residues. V lost 4 bases, J lost 0 bases, and 16 bases stayed unmatched. Germline V lookup: CDR1 SQVTM, CDR2 ANQGSEA. The CDR3 sequence: CSVVPSSGTTKYSYEQYF. CDR3 bases: TGCAGCGTTGTTCCCTCTAGCGGGACGACAAAATACTCCTACGAGCAGTACTTC.

The chain employs TRBV6-1 and TRBJ2-7; D gene uncertain. V was pared by 4 bases and J by 5 bases, with 12 bases between. The germline gives CDR1 MNHNS, CDR2 SASEGT. The CDR3 extends over 13 amino acids. The CDR3 is CASSVLVWNEQYF. The CDR3 DNA is TGTGCCAGCAGTGTACTCGTTTGGAACGAGCAGTACTTC.

This clone showed up just once. The chain has TRBV4-2 and TRBJ2-4, with 11 bases identical to TRBD1. V lost 2 bases, J lost 6 bases, and 6 bases stayed unmatched. Germline loops: CDR1 LGHNA, CDR2 YNFKEQ. The CDR3 runs 16 residues. The DNA for the CDR3 is TGTGCCAGCAGCCAACGGGTGGGACAGGGGGTAAACATTCAGTACTTC. Its translation: CASSQRVGQGVNIQYF.

The chain joins TRBV7-9 to TRBJ1-3; the D is unclear. Germline V gene sequence: CDR1 SEHNR, CDR2 FQNEAQ (reference sequence). This CDR3 comprises 14 residues. Trimming shortened V by 6 bases and J by 0 bases, and 9 bases separated the two germline ends. The CDR3 spells CASSPLDSGNTIYF. DNA for the CDR3: TGTGCCAGCAGTCCCCTGGACTCTGGAAACACCATATATTTT. The complete variable domain, with remaining parts taken from reference TRBV7-9 and TRBJ1-3, reads DTGVSQNPRHKITKRGQNVTFRCDPISEHNRLYWYRQTLGQGPEFLTYFQNEAQLEKSRLLSDRFSAERPKGSFSTLEIQRTEQGDSAMYLCASSPLDSGNTIYFGEGSWLTVV.

The V call is TRBV28, the J call TRBJ2-7; the D is unclear. The V end was cut by 5 bases, the J end by 4 bases, with 12 bases between. Per the germline V gene, CDR1 is MDHEN and CDR2 is SYDVKM. The CDR3 spans 13 residues. CDR3 region: CASSKRRHYEQYF. CDR3 nucleotides: TGTGCCAGCAGTAAACGACGACATTACGAGCAGTACTTC.

The rearrangement uses TRBV5-4 and TRBJ1-6; D perhaps matches TRBD1 (6 bases). V gave up 2 bases and J gave up 7 bases, with 13 bases separating them. The length of the CDR3 is 15 residues. Germline V gene sequence: CDR1 SGHNT, CDR2 YYREEE (reference sequence). The CDR3 here is CASSFGGNQNSPLHF. CDR3 nucleotide sequence: TGTGCCAGCAGCTTCGGGGGCAACCAAAATTCACCCCTCCACTTT.

This chain connects TRBV9 to TRBJ2-5; 16 positions agree with TRBD2. This CDR3 is built from 18 residues. CDR1 is SGDLS and CDR2 is YYNGEE in the germline V gene. V shed 5 bases and J 2 bases; nucleotides not matched to a gene: 9. CDR3 protein: CASSRQGLAGGDQETQYF. In DNA form, the CDR3 reads TGTGCCAGCAGTCGTCAGGGACTAGCGGGAGGGGATCAAGAGACCCAGTACTTC.

The chain uses TRBV18 and TRBJ1-2, with no clear D. V shed 2 bases and J shed 4 bases, with 11 bases lying between them. The CDR3 sequence is 14 residues long. Germline CDR1 KGHSH, CDR2 LQKENI. The CDR3 is CASSPKVTAYGYTF. In DNA, the CDR3 is TGTGCCAGCTCACCAAAGGTTACTGCCTATGGCTACACCTTC. Together with reference TRBV18 and TRBJ1-2, the CDR3 gives the full variable domain: NAGVMQNPRHLVRRRGQEARLRCSPMKGHSHVYWYRQLPEEGLKFMVYLQKENIIDESGMPKERFSAEFPKEGPSILRIQQVVRGDSAAYFCASSPKVTAYGYTFGSGTRLTVV.

This sequence joins TRBV4-3 and TRBJ2-7; no clear D gene. The germline V gene has CDR1 LGHNA and CDR2 YSLEER. This CDR3 has 16 amino acids. The V gene lost 0 bases and the J gene lost 2 bases, with 14 bases spanning the gap. CDR3 protein: CASSQDVKGFTYEQYF. The CDR3, as DNA: TGCGCCAGCAGCCAAGACGTCAAGGGTTTCACCTACGAGCAGTACTTC.

The chain has TRBV7-2 and TRBJ2-2, with a possible D match to TRBD2 (5 bases). The germline V gene encodes CDR1 SGHTA and CDR2 FQGNSA. Trimming left V 5 bases short and J 4 bases short, with 11 bases between. The CDR3 contains 14 residues. CDR3 sequence reads: CASSVGLTTGELFF. In DNA form, the CDR3 reads TGTGCCAGCAGCGTCGGACTCACCACCGGGGAGCTGTTTTTT.

V gene TRBV2 combines with J gene TRBJ1-1, with no clear D. Germline V lookup: CDR1 SNHLY, CDR2 FYNNEI. This CDR3 has 12 amino acids. Trimming removed 5 bases from V and 5 bases from J, with 9 bases in between. The DNA for the CDR3 is TGTGCCAGCAGTCAAAGGAGGACTGAAGCTTTCTTT. It encodes CASSQRRTEAFF.

This chain joins TRBV7-2 and TRBJ2-1; D unresolved. The CDR3 loop spans 11 amino acids. V dropped 5 bases and J dropped 5 bases, with 4 bases sitting between them. Germline V gene lookup returns CDR1 SGHTA and CDR2 FQGNSA. In nucleotides, the CDR3 is TGTGCCAGCAGCCCACACAATGAGCAGTTCTTC. Residues: CASSPHNEQFF.

The chain combines TRBV9 with TRBJ2-1; D unresolved. Per germline, CDR1 SGDLS and CDR2 YYNGEE. There are 12 residues in the CDR3. Trimming stripped 4 bases from V and 10 bases from J, with 12 bases between. In nucleotides, the CDR3 is TGTGCCAGCAGCCTACGACGGTCGGAGCAGTTCTTC. Its protein is CASSLRRSEQFF.

As DNA, the CDR3 is TGTGCCAGCAGTGTGGACAGGGGGTATGAGCAGTTCTTC. Residues: CASSVDRGYEQFF. V is TRBV2 and J is TRBJ2-1; 10 bases are shared with TRBD1. Unmatched junction bases numbered 2, after V lost 4 bases and J lost 8 bases. CDR1 and CDR2 from the germline V gene are SNHLY and FYNNEI. This CDR3 contains 13 residues.

Here the CDR3 reads CASSSRLAGGVEQFF. In DNA, the CDR3 is TGTGCCAGCAGTTCCAGACTAGCGGGAGGGGTGGAGCAGTTCTTC. The rearrangement links TRBV28 to TRBJ2-1; 14 nucleotides align to TRBD2. CDR1 and CDR2 from the germline V gene are MDHEN and SYDVKM. The CDR3 is 15 amino acids. With V trimmed by 4 bases and J by 10 bases, 6 bases remained unmatched.

The chain couples TRBV12-5 to TRBJ2-1; maybe TRBD2 (6 bases). CDR3 length: 15 residues. The V gene lost 8 bases and the J gene lost 0 bases, with 14 bases spanning the gap. Germline CDR1 reads LGHNT; CDR2 reads FRNRAP. The CDR3 nucleotides read TGTGCTAGTATTATTTGGAGGGGCTCCTACAATGAGCAGTTCTTC. Protein product: CASIIWRGSYNEQFF.

V usage is TRBV6-5 and J usage is TRBJ2-1; 8 bases line up with TRBD1. The length of the CDR3 is 14 residues. The trim removed 6 bases at V and 7 bases at J, leaving 8 bases unmatched. CDR1 and CDR2 from the germline V gene are MNHEY and SVGAGI. The CDR3 spells CASSRLDRGNEQFF. The CDR3 bases are TGTGCCAGCAGCCGACTTGACAGGGGAAATGAGCAGTTCTTC.

This clone was found once. This chain uses TRBV7-6 with TRBJ2-3; the match to TRBD2 covers 7 bases. With 2 bases clipped from V and 6 bases from J, the junction kept 11 bases outside the gene matches. Germline loops: CDR1 SGHVS, CDR2 FNYEAQ. The CDR3 has 16 residues. CDR3 sequence reads: CASSLLAGPARDTQYF. The CDR3 coding sequence is TGTGCCAGCAGCTTATTAGCGGGTCCTGCCCGCGATACGCAGTATTTT.

The rearrangement uses TRBV28 and TRBJ1-1, with D perhaps TRBD1 (5 bases). The germline V and J ends were trimmed by 6 bases and 3 bases, with 11 bases remaining between them. The CDR3 runs to 13 residues. CDR1 and CDR2 (germline): MDHEN, SYDVKM. CDR3 protein: CASRPGGDTEAFF. DNA of the CDR3: TGTGCCAGCAGGCCCGGGGGGGACACTGAAGCTTTCTTT. Filled out from reference TRBV28 and TRBJ1-1, the complete variable domain reads DVKVTQSSRYLVKRTGEKVFLECVQDMDHENMFWYRQDPGLGLRLIYFSYDVKMKEKGDIPEGYSVSREKKERFSLILESASTNQTSMYLCASRPGGDTEAFFGQGTRLTVV.

V gene TRBV4-1 combines with J gene TRBJ2-7, with D hard to call. Deletions cut 1 base from V and 5 bases from J, with 12 bases between. CDR1 MGHRA and CDR2 YSYEKL come from the germline V gene. The CDR3 is made up of 14 amino acids. In DNA form, the CDR3 reads TGCGCCAGCAGCCAAGGGCCTTCCCCCGACGAGCAGTACTTC. Protein sequence: CASSQGPSPDEQYF.

The CDR3 is CASSPRTGSSQPQHF. The CDR3 DNA sequence: TGTGCCAGCAGCCCGAGGACAGGGTCAAGCCAGCCCCAGCATTTT. The genes are TRBV7-2 and TRBJ1-5, with 8 bases aligning to TRBD1. CDR1 is SGHTA and CDR2 is FQGNSA in the germline V gene. Trimming cost V 5 bases and J 7 bases; bases outside gene matches: 10. CDR3 length equals 15 residues.